These 27 T cell receptor beta chains came from one sample sequenced in a study of T cells in Graves' hyperthyroidism and ophthalmopathy. Using RNA transcripts as the source, TCR beta CDR3 regions were amplified. The TCR CDR3 first-round RT-PCR relied on the HTBI primer set. MiXCR, run by TCRdb on the multiplex PCR reads, gives a single entry per CDR3 protein. The sample lists 310,000 or so distinct CDR3 sequences, approximately 17% seen once, with about 51% in the top ten. Sequenced sample: blood. These TCRs come from an older woman with Graves' ophthalmopathy.

The chain has TRBV20-1 and TRBJ2-5; the D call may be TRBD1 or TRBD2 (5 bases each). Germline values: CDR1 DFQATT, CDR2 SNEGSKA (reference sequence). The CDR3 covers 13 residues. The V gene lost 3 bases and the J gene lost 5 bases, with 13 bases spanning the gap. CDR3: CSARGRTVETQYF. The CDR3 DNA is TGCAGTGCTAGGGGACGGACGGTGGAGACCCAGTACTTC.

V gene TRBV3-1 combines with J gene TRBJ2-5; D could derive from TRBD1 or TRBD2 (6 bases each). The germline V and J ends were trimmed by 1 base and 4 bases, with 16 bases remaining between them. CDR3 length: 16 amino acids. Germline loops: CDR1 LGHDT, CDR2 YNNKEL (reference sequence). The CDR3 is CASSQVGGAGTETQYF. In nucleotides, the CDR3 is TGTGCCAGCAGCCAAGTGGGGGGCGCGGGGACAGAGACCCAGTACTTC.

The rearrangement joins TRBV15 to TRBJ1-2, with 7 bases that match TRBD1. The V and J ends lost 0 bases and 2 bases, in that order; junction bases with no gene match: 3. CDR1 and CDR2 from the germline V gene are LNHNV and YYDKDF (reference sequence). The CDR3 spans 15 residues. The CDR3 DNA follows: TGTGCCACCAGCAGAGATTTAGGGGGCAACTATGGCTACACCTTC. Translated, it gives CATSRDLGGNYGYTF.

At least ten counts were recorded for this clonotype. J is TRBJ1-1 and V is TRBV7-8; unclear D gene. Germline V gene data show CDR1 as SGHVS and CDR2 as FQNEAQ. The CDR3 runs 16 residues. Trimming stripped 1 base from V and 1 base from J, with 13 bases between. CDR3 coding DNA: TGTGCCAGCAGCTTAGACCCACGGAGGACGAACACTGAAGCTTTCTTT. Its translation is CASSLDPRRTNTEAFF.

This clonotype showed up many times. The gene calls are TRBV5-1 and TRBJ1-1; D gene uncertain. The CDR3 sequence is 13 residues long. Germline V CDR1 and CDR2: SGHRS, YFSETQ. The V and J ends lost 4 bases and 5 bases respectively, with 12 bases between them. The CDR3: CASSQLVETEAFF. In nucleotides, the CDR3 is TGCGCCAGCAGCCAACTCGTTGAGACTGAAGCTTTCTTT.

This clonotype was observed a few times. This rearrangement joins TRBV20-1 to TRBJ2-1; weak D call: TRBD2 (5 bases). Germline CDR1 reads DFQATT; CDR2 reads SNEGSKA (reference sequence). V lost 2 bases, J lost 6 bases, and 11 bases lay in between. The CDR3 covers 13 residues. The CDR3 protein is CSARREFGNEQFF. For the CDR3, the DNA is TGCAGTGCTAGAAGGGAGTTCGGCAATGAGCAGTTCTTC.

In DNA form, the CDR3 reads TGTGCCAGCAACCATGAGCAGTTCTTC. Translation: CASNHEQFF. The chain is built from TRBV25-1 and TRBJ2-1; D is uncertain. Germline CDR1 is MGHDK and CDR2 is SYGVNS. The CDR3 has 9 residues. V was clipped by 7 bases and J by 8 bases, with 3 bases between them.

This chain joins TRBV6-2 or TRBV6-3 and TRBJ2-5; D is perhaps TRBD2 (7 bases). This CDR3 is 14 amino acids long. V lost 6 bases to trimming and J lost 13 bases, with 24 bases between them. CDR1 and CDR2 (germline): MNHEY, SVGEGT. The CDR3 reads CASSKGGDFVPVYF. CDR3 sequence (DNA): TGTGCCAGCAGCAAAGGGGGGGACTTCGTTCCGGTGTACTTC.

This clonotype was recorded at least ten times. The chain joins TRBV6-2 or TRBV6-3 to TRBJ2-1; 7 nucleotides align to TRBD2. Per the germline V gene, CDR1 is MNHEY and CDR2 is SVGEGT. J gave up 4 bases and V 7 bases, and 4 bases lay outside the gene matches. This CDR3 is 13 amino acids long. For the CDR3, the DNA is TGTGCCAGCATAGCGGGTGGGTACAATGAGCAGTTCTTC. Protein: CASIAGGYNEQFF.

In DNA form, the CDR3 reads TGTGCCAGCAGCTGGACCGGACAGGGGATCTCTCAGCCCCAGCATTTT. Protein sequence: CASSWTGQGISQPQHF. The chain links TRBV7-9 to TRBJ1-5; the match to TRBD1 covers 9 bases. J gave up 6 bases and V 4 bases, and 10 bases lay outside the gene matches. Germline CDR1 and CDR2: SEHNR and FQNEAQ (reference sequence). The CDR3 is made up of 16 amino acids.

The chain is built from TRBV6-2 or TRBV6-3 and TRBJ2-7; 8 nucleotides line up with TRBD2. V dropped 4 bases and J dropped 4; count of bases not matched to a gene: 18. From germline, CDR1 is MNHEY and CDR2 SVGEGT. The CDR3 is 18 amino acids. The CDR3 loop is CASSSHGTGASGSYEQYF. The CDR3 DNA reads as TGTGCCAGCAGTTCCCATGGAACGGGGGCTAGCGGGTCGTACGAGCAGTACTTC.

Only one count was recorded for this clonotype. This rearrangement joins TRBV7-9 to TRBJ1-2; 9 positions agree with TRBD1. J gave up 7 bases and V 4 bases, and 13 bases lay outside the gene matches. In germline, CDR1 is SEHNR, CDR2 FQNEAQ (reference sequence). CDR3 length: 16 residues. The CDR3 reads CASSSAGGQGLRGYTF. DNA of the CDR3: TGTGCCAGCAGCTCAGCGGGGGGACAGGGCCTACGTGGCTACACCTTC.

This clonotype was recorded at least ten times. Here the CDR3 reads CSARDINKGGGVNTEAFF. Written as DNA, the CDR3 is TGCAGTGCTAGAGATATTAATAAGGGGGGAGGGGTGAACACTGAAGCTTTCTTT. The chain links TRBV20-1 to TRBJ1-1, with D possibly being TRBD1 (6 bases). CDR3 length: 18 amino acids. The V gene's germline CDR1 is DFQATT and CDR2 SNEGSKA (reference sequence). Trimming took off 0 bases at V and 0 bases at J, with 20 bases between the two ends.

This clonotype was found many times. The chain is built from TRBV13 and TRBJ2-7; tentative D call: TRBD2 (6 bases). Deletions cut 1 base from V and 6 bases from J, with 10 bases between. Germline assignment: CDR1 PRHDT and CDR2 FYEKMQ (reference sequence). The CDR3 is 13 residues long. CDR3 nucleotides: TGTGCCAGCAGCTTAGCCTGGGGAGGCGAGCAGTACTTC. Amino acid sequence: CASSLAWGGEQYF.

This clonotype was found many times. The chain employs TRBV7-3 and TRBJ2-1, with D possibly being TRBD2 (5 bases). Per germline, CDR1 SGHTA and CDR2 FQGTGA. Between the trimmed V and J ends, which lost 1 base and 9 bases, there was a span of 13 bases. The CDR3 covers 14 residues. The CDR3 bases are TGTGCCAGCAGCTTAAGCCCGGGGATAAGTGAGCAGTTCTTC. Translated: CASSLSPGISEQFF.

This clonotype was recorded at least ten times. This chain uses TRBV12-3 or TRBV12-4 with TRBJ2-7, with 8 nucleotides matching TRBD1. This CDR3 has 12 amino acids. J gave up 6 bases and V 8 bases, and 6 bases lay outside the gene matches. The CDR3 region has the DNA TGTGCCAGCTCCAGGGGGCTGGTCGAGCAGTACTTC. Translated, it gives CASSRGLVEQYF.

In its sample, this clonotype was seen a few times. The rearrangement links TRBV20-1 to TRBJ2-7; 8 nucleotides align to TRBD1. With V trimmed by 2 bases and J by 3 bases, 6 bases remained unmatched. Germline CDR1 reads DFQATT; CDR2 reads SNEGSKA (reference sequence). The CDR3 runs to 14 residues. CDR3 sequence (DNA): TGCAGTGCTAGAAAGGACAGGGTTAGCTACGAGCAGTACTTC. Amino acids: CSARKDRVSYEQYF.

This sequence joins TRBV25-1 and TRBJ2-5, with D possibly TRBD1 on 6 matching bases. CDR1 is MGHDK and CDR2 is SYGVNS in the germline V gene. The CDR3 loop spans 14 amino acids. Between the trimmed V and J ends, which lost 6 bases and 2 bases, there was a span of 13 bases. Here the CDR3 DNA reads TGTGCCAGCAGCGTATTAGGACAGCAAGAGACCCAGTACTTC. This translates into CASSVLGQQETQYF. Drawing the rest from reference TRBV25-1 and TRBJ2-5, the complete variable domain is EADIYQTPRYLVIGTGKKITLECSQTMGHDKMYWYQQDPGMELHLIHYSYGVNSTEKGDLSSESTVSRIRTEHFPLTLESARPSHTSQYLCASSVLGQQETQYFGPGTRLLVL.

The chain joins TRBV4-3 to TRBJ1-6; D remains ambiguous. This CDR3 has 16 residues. The V end lost 1 base, the J end lost 3 bases, and 10 bases lay between the germline ends. The germline CDR1 and CDR2 sequences are LGHNA and YSLEER. CDR3 in DNA: TGCGCCAGCAGCCAAGGCCAGGCAGTCTATAATTCACCCCTCCACTTT. It yields the protein CASSQGQAVYNSPLHF.

The rearrangement links TRBV7-2 to TRBJ2-5, with D perhaps TRBD2 (6 bases). Per germline, CDR1 SGHTA and CDR2 FQGNSA. This CDR3 contains 12 residues. V was trimmed by 7 bases and J by 5 bases, leaving 11 bases between them. The CDR3 bases are TGTGCCAGCAACCTAAGCGGGGAGACCCAGTACTTC. Translated: CASNLSGETQYF.

The table lists this clonotype with many counts. The rearrangement uses TRBV5-1 and TRBJ1-1; no reliable D call. The CDR3 has 14 residues. V lost 1 base, J lost 5 bases, and 12 bases lay in between. CDR1 and CDR2 (germline): SGHRS, YFSETQ. CDR3 nucleotides: TGCGCCAGCAGCTTGTTGGGCCTCTCGACTGAAGCTTTCTTT. Residues: CASSLLGLSTEAFF.

In this sample, this clonotype turned up a few times. V and J are TRBV9 and TRBJ1-1; D remains unclear. The V end was cut by 0 bases, the J end by 3 bases, with 9 bases between. CDR3 length equals 14 residues. Germline CDR1 reads SGDLS; CDR2 reads YYNGEE. In DNA form, the CDR3 reads TGTGCCAGCAGCGTAGATGGATGGGACACTGAAGCTTTCTTT. Protein: CASSVDGWDTEAFF.

The chain combines TRBV28 with TRBJ2-7; tentatively, D is TRBD1 or TRBD2 (7 bases each). Germline V gene sequence: CDR1 MDHEN, CDR2 SYDVKM. The CDR3 is made up of 16 amino acids. Trimming removed 3 bases at V and 4 bases at J, with 19 bases between. CDR3 nucleotide sequence: TGTGCCAGCAGTTTCGGGGGGAGGGGGCGAAGGTACGAGCAGTACTTC. This gives the protein CASSFGGRGRRYEQYF.

V is TRBV7-6 and J is TRBJ1-1, with a tentative D call TRBD1 (6 bases). Germline CDR1 reads SGHVS; CDR2 reads FNYEAQ. V shed 5 bases and J shed 4 bases, with 14 bases lying between them. This CDR3 spans 14 amino acids. The CDR3 DNA follows: TGTGCCAGCAGCCCCTGGGGGGCGGCCACTGAAGCTTTCTTT. Translating it yields CASSPWGAATEAFF.

There are many counts of this clonotype. The chain recombines TRBV9 with TRBJ2-1; D is possibly TRBD2 (6 bases). The CDR3 runs to 13 residues. Germline values: CDR1 SGDLS, CDR2 YYNGEE. V lost 0 bases, J lost 13 bases, and 14 bases lay in between. CDR3 nucleotide sequence: TGTGCCAGCAGCGTAGACGCGACGGGGGAACAGTTCTTC. It yields the protein CASSVDATGEQFF.

This clonotype was observed many times. The chain couples TRBV20-1 to TRBJ1-1; D call uncertain. This CDR3 comprises 16 residues. Germline-derived CDR1 and CDR2 are DFQATT and SNEGSKA (reference sequence). The V end lost 2 bases, the J end lost 2 bases, and 18 bases lay between the germline ends. CDR3 in amino acids: CSARPNHRTVNTEAFF. The CDR3 region has the DNA TGCAGTGCTAGACCAAACCATCGGACGGTCAACACTGAAGCTTTCTTT.

Of note for this clonotype: One end of the junction is discordant with germline, which a read error may explain. The chain recombines TRBV5-1 with TRBJ1-2; 11 bases are a match to TRBD1. The CDR3 extends over 15 amino acids. The germline V gene has CDR1 SGHRS and CDR2 YFSETQ. The CDR3 reads CASSNWDRGADGCTF. The CDR3 DNA is TGCGCCAGCAGCAATTGGGACAGGGGGGCAGATGGCTGCACCTTC.